This T cell receptor beta chain was obtained from a study of cytotoxic CD8 clonotypes in ibrutinib-treated CLL. Notes on the study in general: Public clonotypes were seen rarely and were contracted or stable on treatment.

The table came from immunoSEQ multiplex PCR; TCRdb's copy has only in-frame clones and leaves some out. The table lists some 300,000 clones, 80% of them singletons. The CDR3 contains 16 residues. Germline CDR1 is SGHVS and CDR2 is FQNEAQ. V was clipped by 5 bases and J by 0 bases, with 14 bases between them. Concerning this clone itself: Antigen: not known.

Sequencing used PBMCs, obtained before ibrutinib treatment. The V call is TRBV7-8, the J call TRBJ1-5; D is possibly TRBD1 (6 bases). This clonotype was sampled from a human donor with chronic lymphocytic leukemia. CDR3 coding DNA: TGTGCCAGCAGCCCCTGGACAGTGGATAGCAATCAGCCCCAGCATTTT. Translation gives CASSPWTVDSNQPQHF.